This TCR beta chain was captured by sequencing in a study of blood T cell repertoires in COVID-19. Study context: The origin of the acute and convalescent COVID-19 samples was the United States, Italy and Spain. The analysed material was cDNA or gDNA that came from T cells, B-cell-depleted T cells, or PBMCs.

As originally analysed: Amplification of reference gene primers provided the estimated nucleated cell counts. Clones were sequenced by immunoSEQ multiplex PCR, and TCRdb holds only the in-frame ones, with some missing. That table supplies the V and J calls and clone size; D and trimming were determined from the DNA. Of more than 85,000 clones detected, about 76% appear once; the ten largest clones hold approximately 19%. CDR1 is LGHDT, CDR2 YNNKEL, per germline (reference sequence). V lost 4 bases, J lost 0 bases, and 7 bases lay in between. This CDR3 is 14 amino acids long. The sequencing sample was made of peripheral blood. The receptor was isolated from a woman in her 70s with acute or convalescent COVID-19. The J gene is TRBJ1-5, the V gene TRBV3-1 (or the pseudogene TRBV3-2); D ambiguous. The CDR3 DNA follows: TGTGCCAGCAGCCCCCCCCATAGCAATCAGCCCCAGCATTTT. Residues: CASSPPHSNQPQHF.